Described below is a single T cell receptor beta chain sequence and its context. As yet, its antigen is unknown. This record comes from a study of cytomegalovirus exposure and HLA in healthy donors. Across the study: Most genotyped donors, 65% to 90% of around 370, had Caucasian-associated genetic ancestry.

Study results and limitations: About 87% or about 30% of the time was how often most TCR beta V segments were productive, according to an earlier analysis. Apparent HLA restriction characterized most CMV-associated TCR beta chains in a later analysis. The records held CMV serostatus as the only immune exposure information.

This CDR3 has 16 amino acids. The germline V gene has CDR1 SGHTA and CDR2 FQGNSA. Trimming removed 2 bases from V and 6 bases from J; junction bases left unmatched: 9. A multiplex PCR was run with 60 Vbeta primers and 13 Jbeta primers. Method: immunoSEQ multiplex PCR; TCRdb's copy keeps in-frame clones and lacks some. This table holds approximately 220,000 clones, over 75% found once. Material for sequencing was PBMCs. V gene TRBV7-2 combines with J gene TRBJ1-5; 8 bases align to TRBD1. The clonotype was recovered from a male donor in good health and CMV-seronegative. The CDR3 protein is CASSLSGQGVGQPQHF. The DNA of the CDR3 is TGTGCCAGCAGCTTATCTGGACAGGGAGTGGGTCAGCCCCAGCATTTT.